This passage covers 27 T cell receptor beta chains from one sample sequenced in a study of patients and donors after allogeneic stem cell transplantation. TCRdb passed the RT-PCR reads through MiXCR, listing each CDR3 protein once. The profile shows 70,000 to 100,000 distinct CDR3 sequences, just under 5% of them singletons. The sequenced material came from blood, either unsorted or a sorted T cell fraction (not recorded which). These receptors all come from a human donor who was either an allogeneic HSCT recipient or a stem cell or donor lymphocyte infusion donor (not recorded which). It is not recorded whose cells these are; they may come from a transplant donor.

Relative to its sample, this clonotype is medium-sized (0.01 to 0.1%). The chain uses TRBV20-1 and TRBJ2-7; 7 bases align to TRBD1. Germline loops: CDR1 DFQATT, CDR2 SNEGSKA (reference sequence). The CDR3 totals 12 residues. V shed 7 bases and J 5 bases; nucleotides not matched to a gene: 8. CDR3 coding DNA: TGCAGTGTCTGGCACAGGGGCAACGAGCAGTACTTC. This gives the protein CSVWHRGNEQYF.

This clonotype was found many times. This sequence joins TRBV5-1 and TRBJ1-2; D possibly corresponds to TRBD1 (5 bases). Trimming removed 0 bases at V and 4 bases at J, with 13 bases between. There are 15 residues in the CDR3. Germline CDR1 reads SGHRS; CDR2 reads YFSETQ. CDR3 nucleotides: TGCGCCAGCAGCTTGGAACCCGGGACGGTCTATGGCTACACCTTC. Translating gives CASSLEPGTVYGYTF.

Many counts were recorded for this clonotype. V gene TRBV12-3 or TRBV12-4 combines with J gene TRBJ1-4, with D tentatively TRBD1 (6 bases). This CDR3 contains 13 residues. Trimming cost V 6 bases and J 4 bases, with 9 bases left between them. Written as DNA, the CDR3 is TGTGCCAGCAGAAGGGGGATTAATGAAAAACTGTTTTTT. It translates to CASRRGINEKLFF.

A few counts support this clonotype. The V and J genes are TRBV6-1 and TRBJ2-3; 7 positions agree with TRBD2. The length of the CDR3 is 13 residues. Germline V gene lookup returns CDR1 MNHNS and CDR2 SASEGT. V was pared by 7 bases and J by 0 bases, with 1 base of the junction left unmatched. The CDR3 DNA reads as TGTGCCAGCACGCGGGGGAGCACAGATACGCAGTATTTT. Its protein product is CASTRGSTDTQYF.

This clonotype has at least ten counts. CDR3 sequence reads: CSATPGQGFKPQHF. The CDR3, as DNA: TGCAGTGCAACTCCGGGACAAGGCTTTAAGCCCCAGCATTTT. V gene TRBV20-1 combines with J gene TRBJ1-5; TRBD1 is a possible D gene (6 bases). Germline CDR1 is DFQATT and CDR2 is SNEGSKA (reference sequence). The V end was cut by 6 bases, the J end by 8 bases, with 20 bases between. The CDR3 length is 14 residues.

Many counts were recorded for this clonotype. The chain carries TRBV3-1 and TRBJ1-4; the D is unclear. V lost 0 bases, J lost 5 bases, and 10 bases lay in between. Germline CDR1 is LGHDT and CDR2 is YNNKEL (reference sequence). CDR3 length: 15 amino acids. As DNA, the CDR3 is TGTGCCAGCAGCCAAGATTCAGGATTGAATGAAAAACTGTTTTTT. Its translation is CASSQDSGLNEKLFF.

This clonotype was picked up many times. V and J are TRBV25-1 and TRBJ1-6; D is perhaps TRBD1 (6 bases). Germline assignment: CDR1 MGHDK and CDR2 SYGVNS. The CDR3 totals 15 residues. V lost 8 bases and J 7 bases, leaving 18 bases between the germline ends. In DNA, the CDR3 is TGTGCCAGCCAGGGGCTAGGCTCTGGGAATTCACCCCTCCACTTT. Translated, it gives CASQGLGSGNSPLHF.

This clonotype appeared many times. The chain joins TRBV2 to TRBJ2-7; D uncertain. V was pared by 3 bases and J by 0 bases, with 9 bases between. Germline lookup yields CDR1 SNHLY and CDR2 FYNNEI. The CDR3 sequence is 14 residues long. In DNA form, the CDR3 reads TGTGCCAGCAGTGACTGGATAAGCTCCTACGAGCAGTACTTC. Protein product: CASSDWISSYEQYF. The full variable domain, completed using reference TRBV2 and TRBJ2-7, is EPEVTQTPSHQVTQMGQEVILRCVPISNHLYFYWYRQILGQKVEFLVSFYNNEISEKSEIFDDQFSVERPDGSNFTLKIRSTKLEDSAMYFCASSDWISSYEQYFGPGTRLTVT.

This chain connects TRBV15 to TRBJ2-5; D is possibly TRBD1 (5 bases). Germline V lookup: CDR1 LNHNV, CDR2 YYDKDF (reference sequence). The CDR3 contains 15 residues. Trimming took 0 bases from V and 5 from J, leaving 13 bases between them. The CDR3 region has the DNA TGTGCCACCAGCAGAGATAGGGTCTCAGGGGAGACCCAGTACTTC. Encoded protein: CATSRDRVSGETQYF. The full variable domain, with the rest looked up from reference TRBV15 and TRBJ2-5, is DAMVIQNPRYQVTQFGKPVTLSCSQTLNHNVMYWYQQKSSQAPKLLFHYYDKDFNNEADTPDNFQSRRPNTSFCFLDIRSPGLGDTAMYLCATSRDRVSGETQYFGPGTRLLVL.

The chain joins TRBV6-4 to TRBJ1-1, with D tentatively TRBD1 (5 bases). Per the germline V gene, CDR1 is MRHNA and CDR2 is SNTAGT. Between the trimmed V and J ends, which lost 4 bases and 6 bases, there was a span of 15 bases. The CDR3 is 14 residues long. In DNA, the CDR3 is TGTGCCAGCAGTGGCCCGGGACCCGGAGCTGAAGCTTTCTTT. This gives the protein CASSGPGPGAEAFF.

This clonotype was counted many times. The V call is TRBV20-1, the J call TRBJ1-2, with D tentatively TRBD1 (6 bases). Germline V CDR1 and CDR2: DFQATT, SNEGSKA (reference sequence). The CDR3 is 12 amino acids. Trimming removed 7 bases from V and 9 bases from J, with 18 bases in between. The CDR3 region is CSGSTRGPRYTF. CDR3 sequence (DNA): TGCAGTGGCTCAACGCGGGGGCCGCGCTACACCTTC.

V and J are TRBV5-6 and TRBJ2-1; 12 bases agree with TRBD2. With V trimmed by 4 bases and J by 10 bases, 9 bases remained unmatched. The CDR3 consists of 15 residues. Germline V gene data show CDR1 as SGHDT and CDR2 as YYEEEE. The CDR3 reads CASSPTRLAGAEQFF. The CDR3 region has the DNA TGTGCCAGCAGCCCGACCAGACTAGCGGGAGCCGAGCAGTTCTTC. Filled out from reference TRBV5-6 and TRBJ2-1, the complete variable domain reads DAGVTQSPTHLIKTRGQQVTLRCSPKSGHDTVSWYQQALGQGPQFIFQYYEEEERQRGNFPDRFSGHQFPNYSSELNVNALLLGDSALYLCASSPTRLAGAEQFFGPGTRLTVL.

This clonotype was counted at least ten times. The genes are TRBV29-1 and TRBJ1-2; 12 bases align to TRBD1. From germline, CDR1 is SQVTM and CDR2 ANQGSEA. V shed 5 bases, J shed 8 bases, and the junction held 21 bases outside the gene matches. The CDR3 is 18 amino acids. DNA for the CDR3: TGCAGCGTTCGGACTTTGAGGGACAGGGGGCCTCTTGACCGAGGCTACACCTTC. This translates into CSVRTLRDRGPLDRGYTF.

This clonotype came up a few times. CDR3 nucleotides: TGTGCCAGCAGCACGGTGGCGGGATCTAACGAGCAGTACTTC. Translated: CASSTVAGSNEQYF. The chain combines TRBV5-5 with TRBJ2-7; a possible D gene is TRBD2 (6 bases). V dropped 4 bases and J dropped 5 bases, with 16 bases sitting between them. The CDR3 length is 14 residues. Germline-derived CDR1 and CDR2 are SGHKS and YYEKEE (reference sequence).

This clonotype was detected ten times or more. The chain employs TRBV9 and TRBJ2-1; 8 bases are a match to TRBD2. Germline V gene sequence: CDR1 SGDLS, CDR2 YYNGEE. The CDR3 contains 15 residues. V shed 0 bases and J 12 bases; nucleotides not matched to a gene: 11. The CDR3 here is CASSVDGRASGRQFF. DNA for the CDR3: TGTGCCAGCAGCGTAGACGGGAGGGCCTCGGGTAGGCAGTTCTTC.

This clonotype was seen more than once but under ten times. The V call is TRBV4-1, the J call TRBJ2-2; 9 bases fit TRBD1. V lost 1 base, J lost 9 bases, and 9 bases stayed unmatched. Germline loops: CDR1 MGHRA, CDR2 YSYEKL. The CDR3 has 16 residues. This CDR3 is CASSQGGDRVRRELFF. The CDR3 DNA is TGCGCCAGCAGCCAAGGGGGGGACAGGGTTCGACGGGAGCTGTTTTTT.

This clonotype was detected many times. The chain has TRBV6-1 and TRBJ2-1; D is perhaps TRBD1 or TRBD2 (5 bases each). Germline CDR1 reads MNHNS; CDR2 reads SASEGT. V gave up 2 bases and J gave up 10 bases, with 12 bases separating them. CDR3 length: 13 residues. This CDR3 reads CASSEPVRDEQFF. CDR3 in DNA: TGTGCCAGCAGTGAACCTGTCCGGGACGAGCAGTTCTTC.

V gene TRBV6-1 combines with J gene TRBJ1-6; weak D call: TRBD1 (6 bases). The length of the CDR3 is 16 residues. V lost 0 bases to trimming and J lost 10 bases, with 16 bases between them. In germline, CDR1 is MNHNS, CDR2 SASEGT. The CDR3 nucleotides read TGTGCCAGCAGTGAAGCTCCTTGGGGGGCTAGGTCACCCCTCCACTTT. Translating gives CASSEAPWGARSPLHF.

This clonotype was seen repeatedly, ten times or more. In DNA, the CDR3 is TGTGCCAGCAGTTTAGGGCCAGGAAACATTCAGTACTTC. Translation gives CASSLGPGNIQYF. The chain couples TRBV12-3 or TRBV12-4 to TRBJ2-4; no firm D call. V was clipped by 1 base and J by 6 bases, with 7 bases between them. The CDR3 is 13 amino acids.

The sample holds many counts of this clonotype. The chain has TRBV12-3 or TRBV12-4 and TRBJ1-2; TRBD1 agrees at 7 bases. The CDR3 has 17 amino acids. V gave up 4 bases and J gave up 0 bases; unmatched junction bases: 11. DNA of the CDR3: TGTGCCAGCAGTTCCATCCGCGGACAGGTTTCTAACTATGGCTACACCTTC. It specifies CASSSIRGQVSNYGYTF.

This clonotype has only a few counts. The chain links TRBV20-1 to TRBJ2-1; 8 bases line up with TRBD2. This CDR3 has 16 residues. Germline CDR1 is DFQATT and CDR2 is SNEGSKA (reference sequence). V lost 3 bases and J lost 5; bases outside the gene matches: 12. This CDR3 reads CSARGGIAGYNNEQFF. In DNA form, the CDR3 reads TGCAGTGCTAGGGGGGGGATAGCGGGATATAACAATGAGCAGTTCTTC.

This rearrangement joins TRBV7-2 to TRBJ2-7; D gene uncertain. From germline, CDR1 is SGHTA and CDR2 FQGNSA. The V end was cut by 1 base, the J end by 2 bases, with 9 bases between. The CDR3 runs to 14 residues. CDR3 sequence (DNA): TGTGCCAGCAGCTTAGTGAGCCGGACCTACGAGCAGTACTTC. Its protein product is CASSLVSRTYEQYF.

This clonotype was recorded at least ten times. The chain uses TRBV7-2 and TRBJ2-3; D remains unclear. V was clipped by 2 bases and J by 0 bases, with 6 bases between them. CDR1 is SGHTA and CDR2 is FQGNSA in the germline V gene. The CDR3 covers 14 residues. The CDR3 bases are TGTGCCAGCAGCTTATCGGCAAGCACAGATACGCAGTATTTT. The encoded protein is CASSLSASTDTQYF.

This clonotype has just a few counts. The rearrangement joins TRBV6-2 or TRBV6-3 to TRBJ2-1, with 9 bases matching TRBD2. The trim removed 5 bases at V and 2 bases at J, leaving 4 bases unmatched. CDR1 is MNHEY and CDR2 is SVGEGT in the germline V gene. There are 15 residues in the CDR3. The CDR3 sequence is CASSPGGGAYNEQFF. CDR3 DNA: TGTGCCAGCAGTCCCGGCGGGGGGGCCTACAATGAGCAGTTCTTC.

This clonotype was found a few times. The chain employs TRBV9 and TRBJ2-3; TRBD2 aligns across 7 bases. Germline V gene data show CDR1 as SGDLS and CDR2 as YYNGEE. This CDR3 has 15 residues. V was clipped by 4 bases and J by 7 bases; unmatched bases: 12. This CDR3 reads CASSSEAGEGNTQYF. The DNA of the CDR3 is TGTGCCAGCAGCTCGGAGGCGGGAGAAGGCAATACGCAGTATTTT. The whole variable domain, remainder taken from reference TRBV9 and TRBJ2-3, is DSGVTQTPKHLITATGQRVTLRCSPRSGDLSVYWYQQSLDQGLQFLIQYYNGEERAKGNILERFSAQQFPDLHSELNLSSLELGDSALYFCASSSEAGEGNTQYFGPGTRLTVL.

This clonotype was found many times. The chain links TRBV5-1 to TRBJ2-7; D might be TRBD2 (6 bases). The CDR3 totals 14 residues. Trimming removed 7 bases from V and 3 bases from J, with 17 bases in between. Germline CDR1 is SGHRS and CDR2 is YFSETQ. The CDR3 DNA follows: TGCGCCAGCTCTTATAGCGGAGACCACTACGAGCAGTACTTC. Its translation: CASSYSGDHYEQYF.

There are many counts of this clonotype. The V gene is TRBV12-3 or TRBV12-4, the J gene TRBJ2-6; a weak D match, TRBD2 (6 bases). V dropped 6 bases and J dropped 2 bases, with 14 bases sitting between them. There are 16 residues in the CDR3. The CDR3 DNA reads TGTGCCAGCAGCCGGCCGGCGGGGACTGGGGCCAACGTCCTGACTTTC. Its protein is CASSRPAGTGANVLTF.